The TCR beta chain described here comes from a study of T cell responses to AZD1222 COVID-19 vaccine. Germline values: CDR1 SGHRS, CDR2 YFSETQ. V dropped 1 base and J dropped 0 bases, with 8 bases sitting between them. CDR3 length equals 15 residues. Sequencing used immunoSEQ multiplex PCR; TCRdb keeps in-frame clones, though not all of them. Of more than 150,000 clones detected, 80% to 95% appear once; the ten largest clones hold approximately 4.4%. J is TRBJ2-1 and V is TRBV5-1; the D is unclear. Specimen: peripheral blood, collected on day 0 of AZD1222 vaccination. The sequence was obtained from an adult in good health. Here the CDR3 reads CASSLLESSYNEQFF. DNA for the CDR3: TGCGCCAGCAGCTTGCTAGAAAGCTCCTACAATGAGCAGTTCTTC. The variable domain in full, with the rest retrieved from reference TRBV5-1 and TRBJ2-1, is KAGVTQTPRYLIKTRGQQVTLSCSPISGHRSVSWYQQTPGQGLQFLFEYFSETQRNKGNFPGRFSGRQFSNSRSEMNVSTLELGDSALYLCASSLLESSYNEQFFGPGTRLTVL.